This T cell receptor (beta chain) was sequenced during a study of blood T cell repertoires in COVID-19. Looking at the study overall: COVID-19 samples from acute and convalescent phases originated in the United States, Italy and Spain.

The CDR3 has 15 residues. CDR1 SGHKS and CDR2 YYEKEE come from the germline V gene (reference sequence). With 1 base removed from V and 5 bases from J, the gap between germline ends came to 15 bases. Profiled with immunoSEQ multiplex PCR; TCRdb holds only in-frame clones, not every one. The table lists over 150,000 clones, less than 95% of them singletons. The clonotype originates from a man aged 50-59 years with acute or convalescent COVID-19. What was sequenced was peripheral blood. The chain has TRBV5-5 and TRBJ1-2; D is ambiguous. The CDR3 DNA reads TGTGCCAGCAGCTTGCGGGAGACACTTTCTTATGGCTACACCTTC. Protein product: CASSLRETLSYGYTF.